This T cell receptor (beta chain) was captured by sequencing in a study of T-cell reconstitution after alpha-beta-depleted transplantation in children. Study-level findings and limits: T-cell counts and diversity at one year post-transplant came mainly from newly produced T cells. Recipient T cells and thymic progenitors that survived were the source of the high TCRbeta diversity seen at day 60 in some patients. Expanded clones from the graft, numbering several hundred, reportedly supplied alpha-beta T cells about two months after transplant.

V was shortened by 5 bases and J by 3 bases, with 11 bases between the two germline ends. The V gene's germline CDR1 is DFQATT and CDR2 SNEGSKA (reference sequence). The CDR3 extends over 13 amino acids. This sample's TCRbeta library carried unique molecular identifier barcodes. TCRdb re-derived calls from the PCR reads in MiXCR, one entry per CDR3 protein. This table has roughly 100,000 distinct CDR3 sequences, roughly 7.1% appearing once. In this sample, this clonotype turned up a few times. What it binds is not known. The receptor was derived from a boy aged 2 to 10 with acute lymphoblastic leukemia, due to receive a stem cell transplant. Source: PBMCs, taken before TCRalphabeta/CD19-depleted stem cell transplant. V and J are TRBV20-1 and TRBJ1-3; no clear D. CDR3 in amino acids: CSAPGVGGNTIYF. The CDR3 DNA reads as TGCAGTGCTCCCGGGGTGGGTGGAAACACCATATATTTT.